These T cell receptor beta chains were read from a single sample in a study of naive and memory T cell subsets. A single record per CDR3 protein comes from TCRdb applying MiXCR to the UMI-ligation and nested PCR reads. The sample holds 98,000 or so distinct CDR3 sequences, about 15% seen once. The specimen was naive CD8+ T cells from blood. All receptors come from a human donor in good health. CDR3s leave out the opening cysteine and the closing phenylalanine or tryptophan.

v_call: TRBV5-1
cdr3_length: 13
j_call: TRBJ2-7
cdr3_aa: ASSLGTSGSGEQY

v_call: TRBV20-1
cdr3_length: 11
j_call: TRBJ2-7
cdr3_aa: SARKQERIEQY

v_call: TRBV11-2
cdr3_length: 11
j_call: TRBJ1-5
cdr3_aa: ASSLDHRQPQH

v_call: TRBV29-1
cdr3_length: 10
j_call: TRBJ2-1
cdr3_aa: SVGEGYNEQF

v_call: TRBV12-3/TRBV12-4
cdr3_length: 14
j_call: TRBJ1-6
cdr3_aa: ASSFDREGPNSPLH

v_call: TRBV15
cdr3_length: 12
j_call: TRBJ2-5
cdr3_aa: ATSRDSKVETQY

v_call: TRBV7-8
cdr3_length: 10
j_call: TRBJ2-3
cdr3_aa: ASGHNTDTQY

v_call: TRBV5-5
cdr3_length: 9
j_call: TRBJ2-7
cdr3_aa: ASSLFYEQY

v_call: TRBV7-3
cdr3_length: 11
j_call: TRBJ2-7
cdr3_aa: ASSLMLGGEQY

v_call: TRBV12-3/TRBV12-4
cdr3_length: 13
j_call: TRBJ2-7
cdr3_aa: ASSSRDRSSYEQY

v_call: TRBV5-1
cdr3_length: 13
j_call: TRBJ1-2
cdr3_aa: ASSHPNPGDDGYT

v_call: TRBV2
cdr3_length: 14
j_call: TRBJ2-3
cdr3_aa: ASKTLAGGSGDTQY

v_call: TRBV5-8
cdr3_length: 13
j_call: TRBJ2-3
cdr3_aa: ASSLTASGTDTQY

v_call: TRBV7-9
cdr3_length: 13
j_call: TRBJ1-4
cdr3_aa: ASSPSDRPNEKLF

v_call: TRBV24-1
cdr3_length: 13
j_call: TRBJ2-7
cdr3_aa: ATSDMGQGVDEQY

v_call: TRBV10-3
cdr3_length: 14
j_call: TRBJ2-1
cdr3_aa: AISEPGTTASNEQF

v_call: TRBV20-1
cdr3_length: 9
j_call: TRBJ2-7
cdr3_aa: SAEQPTTQY

v_call: TRBV28
cdr3_length: 14
j_call: TRBJ2-4
cdr3_aa: ASSYRQETPRDIQY

v_call: TRBV30
cdr3_length: 10
j_call: TRBJ1-2
cdr3_aa: AWRGSNYGYT

v_call: TRBV3-1
cdr3_length: 10
j_call: TRBJ1-2
cdr3_aa: ASRRPDYGYA

v_call: TRBV12-3/TRBV12-4
cdr3_length: 12
j_call: TRBJ2-3
cdr3_aa: ASSFASGTGPLD

v_call: TRBV6-6
cdr3_length: 13
j_call: TRBJ2-7
cdr3_aa: ASSGLAGVPYEQY

v_call: TRBV4-3
cdr3_length: 13
j_call: TRBJ1-6
cdr3_aa: ASSQEWQGNSPLH

v_call: TRBV5-6
cdr3_length: 13
j_call: TRBJ2-7
cdr3_aa: ASSYTGDPTYEQY

v_call: TRBV7-3
cdr3_length: 13
j_call: TRBJ2-5
cdr3_aa: ASSLSGGSQETQY

v_call: TRBV6-5
cdr3_length: 13
j_call: TRBJ1-2
cdr3_aa: ASSYSTGGINGYT

v_call: TRBV5-1
cdr3_length: 15
j_call: TRBJ2-1
cdr3_aa: ASSLDPGRTSYNEQF

v_call: TRBV9
cdr3_length: 13
j_call: TRBJ2-1
cdr3_aa: ASSIRQASYNEQF

v_call: TRBV12-3/TRBV12-4
cdr3_length: 13
j_call: TRBJ1-2
cdr3_aa: ASKGPGVYNYGYT

v_call: TRBV29-1
cdr3_length: 14
j_call: TRBJ1-1
cdr3_aa: SVFSRGAYMNTEAF

v_call: TRBV20-1
cdr3_length: 12
j_call: TRBJ1-5
cdr3_aa: SALPEDSNQPQH

v_call: TRBV7-8
cdr3_length: 15
j_call: TRBJ1-3
cdr3_aa: ASSLTGQGASGNTIY

v_call: TRBV28
cdr3_length: 10
j_call: TRBJ1-5
cdr3_aa: ASSLTPQPQH

v_call: TRBV27
cdr3_length: 11
j_call: TRBJ2-3
cdr3_aa: ASSWAGVDTQY

v_call: TRBV4-2
cdr3_length: 9
j_call: TRBJ2-1
cdr3_aa: ASSHFGEQF

v_call: TRBV13
cdr3_length: 16
j_call: TRBJ2-6
cdr3_aa: ASSDQLRQGAGANVLT

v_call: TRBV12-3/TRBV12-4
cdr3_length: 13
j_call: TRBJ2-7
cdr3_aa: ASRTTGGTAYEQY

v_call: TRBV30
cdr3_length: 13
j_call: TRBJ2-3
cdr3_aa: AWSVDGVYTDTQY

v_call: TRBV6-6
cdr3_length: 13
j_call: TRBJ1-5
cdr3_aa: ASTTLDRSTRPQH

v_call: TRBV19
cdr3_length: 12
j_call: TRBJ1-2
cdr3_aa: ASQNSDRNYGYT

v_call: TRBV6-2/TRBV6-3
cdr3_length: 13
j_call: TRBJ2-7
cdr3_aa: ASSYPSGVVGEQY

v_call: TRBV6-5
cdr3_length: 12
j_call: TRBJ2-2
cdr3_aa: ASTPTGNTGELF

v_call: TRBV4-3
cdr3_length: 12
j_call: TRBJ2-5
cdr3_aa: ASSHPGPEETQY

v_call: TRBV29-1
cdr3_length: 13
j_call: TRBJ2-7
cdr3_aa: SVEKAGGPSYEQY

v_call: TRBV7-2
cdr3_length: 12
j_call: TRBJ2-5
cdr3_aa: ASSLAGTQETQY

v_call: TRBV19
cdr3_length: 13
j_call: TRBJ2-1
cdr3_aa: ASSIWAGSYNEQF

v_call: TRBV10-3
cdr3_length: 15
j_call: TRBJ2-3
cdr3_aa: AISGGPDRRGTDTQY

v_call: TRBV14
cdr3_length: 13
j_call: TRBJ1-4
cdr3_aa: ASSQAEQGTGKLF

v_call: TRBV20-1
cdr3_length: 9
j_call: TRBJ2-7
cdr3_aa: SARIGYEQY